This TCR beta chain was sequenced during a study of blood T cell repertoires in COVID-19. The wider study: COVID-19 samples from acute and convalescent phases originated in the United States, Italy and Spain. T cells, B-cell-depleted T cells, or PBMCs provided the cDNA or gDNA that served as material.

The table came from immunoSEQ multiplex PCR; TCRdb's copy has only in-frame clones and leaves some out. Seen here are 80,000 to 130,000 clones, 91% observed once, and the top ten hold 0.97%. The CDR3 totals 15 residues. V lost 0 bases to trimming and J lost 5 bases; unmatched junction nucleotides: 4. Germline V gives CDR1 SGHKS, CDR2 YYEKEE (reference sequence). This TCR came from a man aged 60 to 75 with acute or convalescent COVID-19. The sample consisted of peripheral blood. The chain has TRBV5-5 and TRBJ1-2; 10 bases are a match to TRBD1. CDR3 region: CASSLAPGQGYGYTF. In nucleotides, the CDR3 is TGTGCCAGCAGCTTGGCACCGGGACAGGGGTATGGCTACACCTTC.